These 27 T cell receptor beta chains were sequenced from one sample in a study of blood T cells in healthy people across ages. The use of a sample-barcoded 5' primer and a J-beta primer mix characterized a second PCR of roughly 7 to 11 cycles. One entry per CDR3 protein results from TCRdb running MiXCR on the 5' RACE reads. The sample records more than 650,000 distinct CDR3 sequences, roughly 53% being singletons. Sequencing was done on a sample of blood. These receptors all stem from a man of 80 years or more in good health.

This rearrangement joins TRBV9 to TRBJ2-7, with D perhaps TRBD2 (5 bases). Trimming removed 0 bases from V and 7 bases from J, with 17 bases in between. CDR1 SGDLS and CDR2 YYNGEE come from the germline V gene. This CDR3 spans 15 amino acids. The CDR3 sequence: CASSVGLIQNNEQYF. CDR3 DNA sequence: TGTGCCAGCAGCGTAGGACTAATCCAAAACAATGAGCAGTACTTC. Filled out from reference TRBV9 and TRBJ2-7, the complete variable domain reads DSGVTQTPKHLITATGQRVTLRCSPRSGDLSVYWYQQSLDQGLQFLIQYYNGEERAKGNILERFSAQQFPDLHSELNLSSLELGDSALYFCASSVGLIQNNEQYFGPGTRLTVT.

Turning to this clonotype: The junction shows a germline mismatch at one end, possibly a read error. The genes are TRBV6-1 and TRBJ1-1; TRBD1 might be the D (5 bases). CDR3 length: 14 amino acids. CDR1 MNHNS and CDR2 SASEGT come from the germline V gene. The CDR3 DNA is TGTGCCAGCAGTGAAGCGGGACTGAACACCGAAGCTTTCTTT. Translating gives CASSEAGLNTEAFF.

This chain uses TRBV18 with TRBJ2-5, with 12 positions matching TRBD2. V shed 1 base and J 4 bases; nucleotides not matched to a gene: 1. The CDR3 covers 15 residues. Germline loops: CDR1 KGHSH, CDR2 LQKENI. The DNA of the CDR3 is TGTGCCAGCTCACCACGGGGACTAGCGGGAGAGACCCAGTACTTC. It yields the protein CASSPRGLAGETQYF. Full variable domain (remainder filled in from reference TRBV18 and TRBJ2-5): NAGVMQNPRHLVRRRGQEARLRCSPMKGHSHVYWYRQLPEEGLKFMVYLQKENIIDESGMPKERFSAEFPKEGPSILRIQQVVRGDSAAYFCASSPRGLAGETQYFGPGTRLLVL.

Worth noting for this clonotype: Its ends do not fully match the called genes, so a read error is possible. The chain recombines TRBV5-1 with TRBJ2-1, with D possibly TRBD1 on 5 matching bases. The CDR3 contains 15 residues. Germline values: CDR1 SGHRS, CDR2 YFSETQ. The CDR3 coding sequence is TGCGCCAGCGGCTTGGGGCCGGAGTACTACAATGAGCAGTTCTTC. This gives the protein CASGLGPEYYNEQFF.

The rearrangement joins TRBV12-3 or TRBV12-4 to TRBJ2-5, with a weak D call TRBD2 (7 bases). The J call may be mistaken, given a closer DNA end match to TRBJ2-7. The length of the CDR3 is 15 residues. CDR3 in amino acids: CASSLVRGANDEQYF. For the CDR3, the DNA is TGTGCCAGCAGTTTAGTCCGGGGGGCTAACGACGAGCAGTACTTC.

The rearrangement uses TRBV2 and TRBJ1-5; no reliable D call. The ends were cut back, 7 bases at V and 5 bases at J, with 18 bases in the middle. The CDR3 runs to 15 residues. Germline V gives CDR1 SNHLY, CDR2 FYNNEI. As DNA, the CDR3 is TGTGCCAGCACCCTTCGCAATGGGGATCATCAGCCCCAGCATTTT. Its translation is CASTLRNGDHQPQHF.

The V gene is TRBV3-1, the J gene TRBJ1-1; D is perhaps TRBD1 (6 bases). V shed 4 bases and J shed 4 bases, with 19 bases lying between them. CDR3 length: 16 residues. Germline loops: CDR1 LGHDT, CDR2 YNNKEL (reference sequence). This chain's CDR3 is CASSPGSGDGGTEAFF. Here the CDR3 DNA reads TGTGCCAGCAGCCCCGGGTCAGGGGATGGCGGCACTGAAGCTTTCTTT.

Details on this clonotype: Possible read error: a much larger clone is one base away. The chain employs TRBV12-3 or TRBV12-4 and TRBJ2-4; 7 bases match TRBD2. The J call may be wrong; the DNA end is better matched by TRBJ2-5. The CDR3 sequence is 16 residues long. The CDR3 sequence is CTSSPEGLLSEETQYF. Here the CDR3 DNA reads TGTACCAGCAGTCCAGAGGGACTACTTTCTGAAGAGACCCAGTACTTC.

The rearrangement uses TRBV5-1 and TRBJ1-4; D ambiguous. V was shortened by 4 bases and J by 4 bases, with 14 bases between the two germline ends. CDR1 SGHRS and CDR2 YFSETQ come from the germline V gene. This CDR3 comprises 15 residues. This CDR3 is CASSAEGRVNEKLFF. The CDR3 nucleotides are TGCGCCAGCAGCGCAGAAGGGAGGGTTAATGAAAAACTGTTTTTT.

The rearrangement joins TRBV7-2 to TRBJ2-7; 12 bases agree with TRBD2. Germline V CDR1 and CDR2: SGHTA, FQGNSA. The CDR3 spans 16 residues. With 2 bases clipped from V and 2 bases from J, the junction kept 4 bases outside the gene matches. CDR3 sequence (DNA): TGTGCCAGCAGCTTACCGGGACTAGCGGGTCCCTACGAGCAGTACTTC. This translates into CASSLPGLAGPYEQYF.

This clonotype was detected only a few times. The chain combines TRBV5-1 with TRBJ2-1; 15 positions agree with TRBD2. CDR1 is SGHRS and CDR2 is YFSETQ in the germline V gene. Trimming cost V 4 bases and J 5 bases; bases outside gene matches: 7. The CDR3 sequence is 17 residues long. The CDR3 DNA sequence: TGCGCCAGCAGCCCAGGGACTAGCGGGAGGTTGGACAATGAGCAGTTCTTC. Encoded protein: CASSPGTSGRLDNEQFF.

J is TRBJ2-5 and V is TRBV11-2; D may be TRBD1 (5 bases). The closer fit of TRBJ2-7 to the DNA end suggests the J call may be wrong. Germline values: CDR1 SGHAT, CDR2 FQNNGV. CDR3 length: 13 residues. The CDR3 is CASSLIRVDEQYF. The DNA for the CDR3 is TGTGCCAGCAGCTTAATCAGGGTCGACGAGCAGTACTTC.

This sequence joins TRBV15 and TRBJ2-7; either TRBD1 or TRBD2 may fit D (6 bases each). Germline loops: CDR1 LNHNV, CDR2 YYDKDF (reference sequence). The CDR3 is made up of 15 amino acids. V was trimmed by 1 base and J by 3 bases, leaving 13 bases between them. CDR3 in DNA: TGTGCCACCAGCAGAGTTACCGGGGGCGGCTACGAGCAGTACTTC. This encodes CATSRVTGGGYEQYF. The whole variable domain, filled in from reference TRBV15 and TRBJ2-7, reads DAMVIQNPRYQVTQFGKPVTLSCSQTLNHNVMYWYQQKSSQAPKLLFHYYDKDFNNEADTPDNFQSRRPNTSFCFLDIRSPGLGDTAMYLCATSRVTGGGYEQYFGPGTRLTVT.

This clonotype was observed a handful of times. The chain couples TRBV5-1 to TRBJ1-1, with D tentatively TRBD1 (6 bases). The CDR3 is made up of 14 amino acids. Trimming removed 6 bases from V and 5 bases from J, with 17 bases in between. From germline, CDR1 is SGHRS and CDR2 YFSETQ. CDR3 DNA: TGCGCCAGCAACCCTTTAACAGGGTCGACTGAAGCTTTCTTT. This sequence encodes CASNPLTGSTEAFF.

The chain couples TRBV28 to TRBJ2-7; 11 nucleotides agree with TRBD2. V shed 3 bases, J shed 2 bases, and the junction held 6 bases outside the gene matches. The CDR3 is made up of 16 amino acids. The V gene's germline CDR1 is MDHEN and CDR2 SYDVKM. The CDR3 sequence is CASSFPTSGTTYEQYF. The CDR3 nucleotides read TGTGCCAGCAGTTTTCCGACTAGCGGGACGACCTACGAGCAGTACTTC.

V and J are TRBV5-1 and TRBJ2-5; 10 bases agree with TRBD2. Germline CDR1 SGHRS, CDR2 YFSETQ. V lost 0 bases to trimming and J lost 0 bases; unmatched junction nucleotides: 8. The CDR3 has 18 amino acids. The CDR3 bases are TGCGCCAGCAGCTTGGGGGCCATACTAGCGGGGCACCAAGAGACCCAGTACTTC. Protein product: CASSLGAILAGHQETQYF. Combining the CDR3 with reference TRBV5-1 and TRBJ2-5 gives the whole variable domain KAGVTQTPRYLIKTRGQQVTLSCSPISGHRSVSWYQQTPGQGLQFLFEYFSETQRNKGNFPGRFSGRQFSNSRSEMNVSTLELGDSALYLCASSLGAILAGHQETQYFGPGTRLLVL.

This clonotype was seen more than once but under ten times. The chain links TRBV27 to TRBJ1-1; D possibly corresponds to TRBD1 (5 bases). Germline V lookup: CDR1 MNHEY, CDR2 SMNVEV (reference sequence). V was trimmed by 5 bases and J by 6 bases, leaving 19 bases between them. The CDR3 covers 15 residues. The CDR3 loop is CASSPGTLKGAEAFF. The CDR3 nucleotides read TGTGCCAGCAGTCCGGGGACGCTTAAAGGTGCTGAAGCTTTCTTT.

This chain connects TRBV7-9 to TRBJ1-2, with TRBD1 matching 8 bases. This CDR3 region has 14 residues. The germline V gene encodes CDR1 SEHNR and CDR2 FQNEAQ (reference sequence). The junction had 3 bases not matched to a gene; V was cut back by 3 bases and J by 3 bases. CDR3 sequence: CASSFGQGDYGYTF. Here the CDR3 DNA reads TGTGCCAGCAGCTTTGGACAGGGCGACTATGGCTACACCTTC.

This chain joins TRBV20-1 and TRBJ2-3; either TRBD1 or TRBD2 may fit D (6 bases each). V was trimmed by 3 bases and J by 8 bases, leaving 15 bases between them. CDR1 is DFQATT, CDR2 SNEGSKA, per germline (reference sequence). The CDR3 consists of 13 residues. Here the CDR3 reads CSARSGGGSTQYF. CDR3 DNA: TGCAGTGCTAGGTCAGGAGGGGGTAGTACGCAGTATTTT.

Regarding this clonotype: A read error may explain this, as a much larger clone is one base away. J is TRBJ2-1 and V is TRBV7-3; the D is unclear. Germline CDR1 is SGHTA and CDR2 is FQGTGA. V lost 2 bases and J lost 13, with 12 bases in between. The CDR3 extends over 12 amino acids. The CDR3 loop reads CASSLYGETQFF. CDR3 nucleotide sequence: TGTGCCAGCAGCTTATATGGAGAGACCCAGTTCTTC.

In the case of this clonotype: Germline is not matched at one junction end, which may reflect a read error. This chain links TRBV6-5 with TRBJ2-3; D unclear. CDR1 and CDR2 (germline): MNHEY, SVGAGI. The CDR3 runs 17 residues. The CDR3 sequence is CVSSLRIRSSGTDTQYF. CDR3 DNA: TGTGTCAGCAGTTTAAGGATCAGGTCCTCTGGCACAGATACGCAGTATTTT.

The chain is built from TRBV11-3 and TRBJ2-1, with D perhaps given as TRBD1 or TRBD2 (7 bases each). The CDR3 runs to 16 residues. CDR1 and CDR2 from the germline V gene are SGHNT and YENEEA. V was shortened by 5 bases and J by 5 bases, with 19 bases between the two germline ends. CDR3 DNA: TGTGCCAGCAGCAAAGGGGGCGGGGGCCGGAACAATGAGCAGTTCTTC. This encodes CASSKGGGGRNNEQFF.

The chain joins TRBV5-1 to TRBJ1-1; no definite D call. Trimming stripped 0 bases from V and 4 bases from J, with 10 bases between. Germline CDR1 reads SGHRS; CDR2 reads YFSETQ. The CDR3 totals 14 residues. The CDR3 DNA sequence: TGCGCCAGCAGCTTGGAGGGTAGCTCCACTGAAGCTTTCTTT. Translation gives CASSLEGSSTEAFF. Full variable domain (rest looked up from reference TRBV5-1 and TRBJ1-1): KAGVTQTPRYLIKTRGQQVTLSCSPISGHRSVSWYQQTPGQGLQFLFEYFSETQRNKGNFPGRFSGRQFSNSRSEMNVSTLELGDSALYLCASSLEGSSTEAFFGQGTRLTVV.

The chain combines TRBV12-3 or TRBV12-4 with TRBJ2-1, with D perhaps matching TRBD1 (6 bases). The CDR3 contains 16 residues. The V and J ends lost 10 bases and 7 bases respectively, with 26 bases between them. This CDR3 reads CATSPSRGEGENEQFF. In DNA form, the CDR3 reads TGTGCCACCTCACCCAGTCGGGGCGAGGGGGAGAATGAGCAGTTCTTC.

V usage is TRBV18 and J usage is TRBJ2-4; TRBD1 matches 9 bases. The DNA end is more similar to TRBJ2-7, so the J call may be wrong. Germline V gene sequence: CDR1 KGHSH, CDR2 LQKENI. The CDR3 totals 15 residues. In DNA form, the CDR3 reads TGTGCCAGCTCAACCCCGGACAGGGGTGGCTACGAGCAGTACTTC. It specifies CASSTPDRGGYEQYF.

This clonotype was observed a few times. The rearrangement uses TRBV9 and TRBJ2-1; D gene ambiguous. Between the trimmed V and J ends, which lost 0 bases and 0 bases, there was a span of 13 bases. This CDR3 region has 17 residues. CDR1 SGDLS and CDR2 YYNGEE come from the germline V gene. This CDR3 is CASSVELRESSYNEQFF. The CDR3 DNA reads TGTGCCAGCAGCGTAGAGTTGCGCGAGAGCTCCTACAATGAGCAGTTCTTC.

This chain uses TRBV6-5 with TRBJ2-3; a weak D match, TRBD1 (5 bases). Trimming removed 5 bases at V and 6 bases at J, with 12 bases between. This CDR3 comprises 13 residues. Germline values: CDR1 MNHEY, CDR2 SVGAGI. CDR3 sequence: CASSDSQRDTQYF. The CDR3 region has the DNA TGTGCCAGCAGTGACAGCCAGCGTGATACGCAGTATTTT.